The clone carrying this TCR beta chain was detected a few times. Its matching antigen is unknown. This sample stems from a study of T cells after yellow fever vaccination. Looking at the study overall: Some fractions had low cell numbers, and these were prepared with SMART-Seq v4 Ultra Low Input.

V lost 0 bases and J 8 bases, leaving 13 bases between the germline ends. Looked up from germline, CDR1 is SGHVS and CDR2 is FNYEAQ. This CDR3 is built from 15 residues. Broader study findings: The secondary response peaked faster, at day 5 versus 15, but was weaker.

TCRdb re-derived calls from the 5' RACE reads in MiXCR, one entry per CDR3 protein. The table records 450,000 to 550,000 distinct CDR3 sequences, 20% to 25% of them present only once. The sequences come from PBMCs, collected about 20 days after the first yellow fever vaccination. The receptor's source is a man younger than 35 who received the YFV17D yellow fever vaccine. The chain is built from TRBV7-6 and TRBJ2-2; D might be TRBD1 (6 bases). CDR3: CASSLASQGEGELFF. For the CDR3, the DNA is TGTGCCAGCAGCTTAGCGTCACAGGGAGAAGGGGAGCTGTTTTTT.